These 7 T cell receptor beta chains originate from one sample sequenced in a study of T cell clonality in common variable immunodeficiency. The method was immunoSEQ multiplex PCR; TCRdb's version includes in-frame clones alone and lacks a portion of them. The sample includes some 30,000 clones, none of them occurring once. Sequencing was done on a sample of peripheral blood mononuclear cells. All receptors come from a person between 18 and 69 years old in good health.

This clone was found a few times. With the read ending 3 residues before the CDR3 end, the germline J gene is used to fill in that end. The chain uses TRBV11-2 and TRBJ1-1; TRBD1 aligns across 7 bases. The length of the CDR3 is 14 residues. Per germline, CDR1 SGHAT and CDR2 FQNNGV. V lost 5 bases and J lost 2; bases outside the gene matches: 5. The CDR3 sequence is CASSQDRDNTEAFF. CDR3 bases read: TGTGCCAGCAGCCAAGACAGGGACAACACTGAA.

This clone was seen a handful of times. The read terminates 3 residues ahead of where the CDR3 ends, so the germline J gene completes it. The J gene is TRBJ1-2, the V gene TRBV7-9, with 7 bases fitting TRBD1. Germline-derived CDR1 and CDR2 are SEHNR and FQNEAQ (reference sequence). The CDR3 contains 14 residues. CDR3 in amino acids: CASSYDRATYDYTF. The DNA read from the CDR3 is TGTGCCAGCAGCTATGACAGGGCAACCTACGAC.

This clone was detected many times. The CDR3 end is not reached by the read, which stops 3 residues before it; the germline J gene fills it in. The gene calls are TRBV20-1 and TRBJ2-1; 13 positions agree with TRBD2. From germline, CDR1 is DFQATT and CDR2 SNEGSKA (reference sequence). The CDR3 spans 16 residues. V shed 3 bases and J 2 bases; nucleotides not matched to a gene: 4. The part of the CDR3 DNA that was read is TGCAGTGCTAGCCTGACTAGCGGGAGGACCTACAATGAG. Encoded protein: CSASLTSGRTYNE. The full CDR3 sequence reads CSASLTSGRTYNEQFF.

This clone was counted between two and nine times. The observed sequence ends 3 residues before the CDR3 terminus, with the missing tail filled in from the germline J gene. This chain connects TRBV18 to TRBJ2-2, with D possibly being TRBD1 (5 bases). CDR3 length equals 13 residues. Germline V gene data show CDR1 as KGHSH and CDR2 as LQKENI. The sequenced CDR3 bases are TGTGCCAGCTCACCAGCGGTACAGGAAAAG. Protein product: CASSPAVQEK. The entire CDR3 reads CASSPAVQEKLFF.

This clone occurred many times. The sequenced fragment ends 3 residues before the CDR3 boundary, so the rest is inferred from the germline J gene. The rearrangement uses TRBV5-5 and TRBJ2-7; 9 nucleotides agree with TRBD1. CDR1 is SGHKS and CDR2 is YYEKEE in the germline V gene (reference sequence). The J segment lost 5 bases and the V segment lost 6 bases, leaving 12 bases of the junction unmatched. The CDR3 consists of 15 residues. The sequenced part of the CDR3 DNA is TGTGCCAGCACCTCCGGGACAGGGTGGATCGACGAG. This sequence encodes CASTSGTGWIDE. The full CDR3 sequence reads CASTSGTGWIDEQYF.

This clone was counted ten times or more. The read gets to within 3 residues of the CDR3 end, and the germline J gene fills in the rest. The chain links TRBV12-3 or TRBV12-4 to TRBJ2-1; D is undetermined. The CDR3 loop spans 12 amino acids. Trimming shortened V by 6 bases and J by 7 bases, and 10 bases separated the two germline ends. CDR3 residues: CASSPSRNEQFF. The sequenced part of the CDR3 DNA is TGTGCCAGCAGCCCTTCCCGGAATGAG.

This clone showed up just a few times. The junction departs from germline at one end; a sequencing error may be responsible. The read terminates 3 residues before the CDR3 end, so the remaining end is supplied by the germline J gene. The rearrangement joins TRBV2 to TRBJ1-5; perhaps TRBD1 as D (5 bases). CDR1 and CDR2 from the germline V gene are SNHLY and FYNNEI. The CDR3 runs 15 residues. The covered CDR3 bases are TGTGCCAGCAGGGAAGGGGCGGGGGGCAATCAGCCC. Translated, it gives CASREGAGGNQP. The whole CDR3 protein reads CASREGAGGNQPQHF. The whole variable domain, remainder taken from reference TRBV2 and TRBJ1-5, is EPEVTQTPSHQVTQMGQEVILRCVPISNHLYFYWYRQILGQKVEFLVSFYNNEISEKSEIFDDQFSVERPDGSNFTLKIRSTKLEDSAMYFCASREGAGGNQPQHFGDGTRLSIL.